The 27 T cell receptor beta chains below come from one sample, sequenced in a study of human T cells and chemical hapten exposure. TCRdb re-analysed the RACE reads in MiXCR, keeping a single row per CDR3 protein. Altogether 300,000 to 400,000 distinct CDR3 sequences are present, under 9% being singletons, with the ten largest covering about 8%. Regarding time point: patch test 1, 2 weeks after DPC sensitization. Noted treatment: therapeutic diphenylcyclopropenone sensitization with weekly scalp DPC. This material consisted of whole blood, taken in connection with sensitization to the hapten diphenylcyclopropenone (DPC). The receptors shown here come from a woman in her late teens or twenties with alopecia areata. Some clones in this sample may be carry-over from other donors' samples.

This clonotype was counted only a few times. This rearrangement joins TRBV15 to TRBJ1-1, with unresolved D. Trimming pared 0 bases from V and 5 bases from J, leaving 10 bases between. In germline, CDR1 is LNHNV, CDR2 YYDKDF (reference sequence). There are 14 residues in the CDR3. As DNA, the CDR3 is TGTGCCACCAGCAGAGAAATGCTCCGGACTGAAGCTTTCTTT. This translates into CATSREMLRTEAFF.

This clonotype occurred many times. CDR3 bases: TGCGCCAGCAGCCAAGTAGGGACCGCTGGCTATACGCAGTATTTT. Amino acids: CASSQVGTAGYTQYF. The chain carries TRBV4-3 and TRBJ2-3; tentatively, D is TRBD1 or TRBD2 (5 bases each). V lost 1 base and J 7 bases, leaving 15 bases between the germline ends. Germline CDR1 is LGHNA and CDR2 is YSLEER. The CDR3 extends over 15 amino acids.

This clonotype was picked up a small number of times. The CDR3 bases are TGTGCTAGTGCGGCCGCTAACTATGGCTACACCTTC. Its protein is CASAAANYGYTF. V usage is TRBV12-5 and J usage is TRBJ1-2; no firm D call. V was shortened by 7 bases and J by 0 bases, with 6 bases between the two germline ends. This CDR3 comprises 12 residues. The germline gives CDR1 LGHNT, CDR2 FRNRAP.

This chain links TRBV7-9 with TRBJ2-7; possible D gene TRBD1, 6 bases. The CDR3 spans 14 residues. Germline V gives CDR1 SEHNR, CDR2 FQNEAQ (reference sequence). The V end lost 3 bases, the J end lost 7 bases, and 16 bases lay between the germline ends. The CDR3 region has the DNA TGTGCCAGCAGCTTGGGGGCAGGCCTCGGGGAGCAGTACTTC. As protein: CASSLGAGLGEQYF.

The gene calls are TRBV5-5 and TRBJ1-2, with TRBD1 matching 7 bases. The V gene end was trimmed by 5 bases and the J gene end by 7 bases; junction bases not matched to a gene: 11. Per germline, CDR1 SGHKS and CDR2 YYEKEE (reference sequence). The CDR3 totals 14 residues. The CDR3, as DNA: TGTGCCAGCAGATCCGTTACAGGGGCCCCTGGCTACACCTTC. Translating gives CASRSVTGAPGYTF.

CDR3 in DNA: TGTGCCACCTCCCAACAGGGAGATGAGCAGTTCTTC. Its translation is CATSQQGDEQFF. V gene TRBV6-1 combines with J gene TRBJ2-1; D perhaps matches TRBD1 (6 bases). CDR1 and CDR2 (germline): MNHNS, SASEGT. The CDR3 contains 12 residues. V dropped 10 bases and J dropped 8 bases, with 15 bases sitting between them.

There are many counts of this clonotype. The chain recombines TRBV4-3 with TRBJ1-1; 8 bases agree with TRBD1. The CDR3 sequence is 13 residues long. V shed 4 bases and J 3 bases; nucleotides not matched to a gene: 1. Germline V lookup: CDR1 LGHNA, CDR2 YSLEER. The CDR3 DNA follows: TGCGCCAGCAGCCTGACAGGGGACACTGAAGCTTTCTTT. This codes for CASSLTGDTEAFF.

This clonotype was recorded a few times. The chain has TRBV6-1 and TRBJ1-2; weak D call: TRBD1 (5 bases). CDR1 and CDR2 (germline): MNHNS, SASEGT. The CDR3 totals 14 residues. The ends were cut back, 4 bases at V and 3 bases at J, with 12 bases in the middle. As DNA, the CDR3 is TGTGCCAGCAGTGTATGGCAGGGCGACTATGGCTACACCTTC. It translates to CASSVWQGDYGYTF.

At least ten counts were recorded for this clonotype. The chain combines TRBV27 with TRBJ1-2, with TRBD1 matching 10 bases. CDR1 is MNHEY and CDR2 is SMNVEV in the germline V gene (reference sequence). The CDR3 spans 13 residues. J gave up 8 bases and V 6 bases, and 6 bases lay outside the gene matches. CDR3: CASRGTGEGGYTF. The CDR3 DNA reads TGTGCCAGCAGGGGGACAGGGGAAGGCGGCTACACCTTC.

This clonotype was seen many times. The rearrangement joins TRBV11-2 to TRBJ1-2; the D is unclear. The CDR3 is 15 residues long. Deletions cut 5 bases from V and 4 bases from J, with 17 bases between. Germline V gene sequence: CDR1 SGHAT, CDR2 FQNNGV. CDR3 sequence: CASSTRSGRFYGYTF. The CDR3 nucleotides read TGTGCCAGCAGCACCCGGTCAGGCCGTTTCTATGGCTACACCTTC.

This clonotype was counted only a few times. V is TRBV5-1 and J is TRBJ2-7, with D hard to call. From germline, CDR1 is SGHRS and CDR2 YFSETQ. With 4 bases removed from V and 2 bases from J, the gap between germline ends came to 19 bases. The CDR3 length is 16 residues. CDR3 residues: CASSHNEQYPPYEQYF. The DNA of the CDR3 is TGCGCCAGCAGCCATAACGAACAGTATCCGCCCTACGAGCAGTACTTC.

The CDR3 bases are TGTGCCAGCAGCCAAGAAACAGCCAGGGACAGAGACTACGAGCAGTACTTC. The encoded protein is CASSQETARDRDYEQYF. The genes are TRBV4-2 and TRBJ2-7; 7 nucleotides match TRBD1. Unmatched junction bases numbered 11, after V lost 0 bases and J lost 3 bases. CDR1 is LGHNA, CDR2 YNFKEQ, per germline. This CDR3 spans 17 amino acids.

This clonotype was observed a handful of times. This chain's CDR3 is CASRWTGSEYTEAFF. CDR3 coding DNA: TGTGCCAGCAGGTGGACAGGGAGTGAATACACTGAAGCTTTCTTT. This chain joins TRBV7-2 and TRBJ1-1, with 8 bases fitting TRBD1. CDR1 SGHTA and CDR2 FQGNSA come from the germline V gene. This CDR3 is 15 amino acids long. Unmatched junction bases numbered 9, after V lost 6 bases and J lost 3 bases.

This clonotype showed up just a few times. The chain links TRBV4-3 to TRBJ2-3; 7 nucleotides line up with TRBD2. Germline CDR1 reads LGHNA; CDR2 reads YSLEER. V lost 0 bases and J lost 2; bases outside the gene matches: 8. The CDR3 totals 17 residues. CDR3 DNA: TGCGCCAGCAGCCAAGATCGGGGGGTCGGATTCACAGATACGCAGTATTTT. It encodes CASSQDRGVGFTDTQYF.

The CDR3 nucleotides read TGTGCCAGCAGTTACCAATATCCGGACAGTTCGAACACTGAAGCTTTCTTT. It is translated as CASSYQYPDSSNTEAFF. This rearrangement joins TRBV6-5 to TRBJ1-1; TRBD1 might be the D (6 bases). Germline CDR1 reads MNHEY; CDR2 reads SVGAGI. V was pared by 2 bases and J by 1 base, with 17 bases between. The CDR3 contains 17 residues.

The J gene is TRBJ1-1, the V gene TRBV7-2; D gene unclear. Trimming removed 1 base from V and 7 bases from J, with 10 bases in between. The CDR3 totals 13 residues. Per the germline V gene, CDR1 is SGHTA and CDR2 is FQGNSA. The CDR3 DNA reads as TGTGCCAGCAGCTTAGTGAGGGAGGGTGAAGCTTTCTTT. This gives the protein CASSLVREGEAFF.

The rearrangement uses TRBV7-2 and TRBJ1-3; no clear D gene. Trimming took off 0 bases at V and 0 bases at J, with 9 bases between the two ends. CDR1 and CDR2 (germline): SGHTA, FQGNSA. This CDR3 spans 16 amino acids. CDR3 sequence reads: CASSLAISRSGNTIYF. The CDR3 nucleotides are TGTGCCAGCAGCTTAGCGATATCCCGCTCTGGAAACACCATATATTTT.

This clonotype was counted only a few times. The rearrangement uses TRBV7-9 and TRBJ1-1, with D unclear. Trimming shortened V by 1 base and J by 4 bases, and 10 bases separated the two germline ends. The CDR3 runs 14 residues. Germline CDR1 reads SEHNR; CDR2 reads FQNEAQ (reference sequence). The CDR3 region is CASSLGAPGTEAFF. CDR3 DNA: TGTGCCAGCAGCTTAGGGGCCCCTGGCACTGAAGCTTTCTTT.

The chain carries TRBV5-1 and TRBJ1-6, with 7 bases lining up with TRBD1. Trimming at V came to 6 bases and at J to 6 bases, leaving 9 bases not matched to a gene. The CDR3 loop spans 15 amino acids. The germline V gene has CDR1 SGHRS and CDR2 YFSETQ. This CDR3 reads CASTAVGQPNSPLHF. The CDR3 bases are TGCGCCAGCACCGCCGTGGGACAGCCTAATTCACCCCTCCACTTT. The whole variable domain, remainder taken from reference TRBV5-1 and TRBJ1-6, is KAGVTQTPRYLIKTRGQQVTLSCSPISGHRSVSWYQQTPGQGLQFLFEYFSETQRNKGNFPGRFSGRQFSNSRSEMNVSTLELGDSALYLCASTAVGQPNSPLHFGNGTRLTVT.

This clonotype was seen a few times. The CDR3 coding sequence is TGTGCCAGCAGCCAGACAGGGAGTAGCAATCAGCCCCAGCATTTT. It codes for CASSQTGSSNQPQHF. This chain connects TRBV6-5 to TRBJ1-5; 7 bases are shared with TRBD1. V lost 6 bases and J lost 0; bases outside the gene matches: 5. Germline V gene lookup returns CDR1 MNHEY and CDR2 SVGAGI. CDR3 length: 15 residues.

This clonotype was picked up a small number of times. This chain uses TRBV6-2 or TRBV6-3 with TRBJ2-3; D gene uncertain. The CDR3 runs to 11 residues. V was clipped by 6 bases and J by 4 bases, with 5 bases between them. Germline CDR1 reads MNHEY; CDR2 reads SVGEGT. The CDR3 sequence is CASRWADTQYF. The CDR3 nucleotides read TGTGCCAGCAGGTGGGCAGATACGCAGTATTTT.

This clonotype was detected many times. The rearrangement joins TRBV11-2 to TRBJ2-3; unclear D gene. From germline, CDR1 is SGHAT and CDR2 FQNNGV. The CDR3 sequence is 14 residues long. Trimming stripped 1 base from V and 2 bases from J, with 7 bases between. For the CDR3, the DNA is TGTGCCAGCAGCTTAGTGACCCACACAGATACGCAGTATTTT. Encoded protein: CASSLVTHTDTQYF.

This clonotype was seen many times. The rearrangement joins TRBV29-1 to TRBJ1-1; D possibly corresponds to TRBD1 (5 bases). This CDR3 comprises 10 residues. Trimming cost V 5 bases and J 5 bases, with 6 bases left between them. The germline gives CDR1 SQVTM, CDR2 ANQGSEA. The CDR3 region is CSVWGTEAFF. Written as DNA, the CDR3 is TGCAGCGTTTGGGGGACTGAAGCTTTCTTT.

This chain connects TRBV28 to TRBJ1-2, with 9 bases identical to TRBD1. Per the germline V gene, CDR1 is MDHEN and CDR2 is SYDVKM. The CDR3 sequence is 16 residues long. The V segment lost 5 bases and the J segment 4 bases; nucleotides outside the gene matches: 11. The CDR3 coding sequence is TGTGCCAGCAGTCCCGGGACAGGGAGTGGATTCTATGGCTACACCTTC. This codes for CASSPGTGSGFYGYTF.

This chain connects TRBV7-6 to TRBJ2-5; no definite D call. The CDR3 consists of 13 residues. Between the trimmed V and J ends, which lost 4 bases and 2 bases, there was a span of 8 bases. Germline CDR1 SGHVS, CDR2 FNYEAQ. CDR3 sequence reads: CASSSRPQETQYF. The DNA of the CDR3 is TGTGCCAGCAGCTCGAGGCCTCAAGAGACCCAGTACTTC.

This clonotype was observed a handful of times. The chain carries TRBV6-5 and TRBJ1-4; no clear D gene. Germline V gene lookup returns CDR1 MNHEY and CDR2 SVGAGI. This CDR3 spans 13 amino acids. V was trimmed by 2 bases and J by 8 bases, leaving 9 bases between them. CDR3 region: CASSYAEGEKLFF. The CDR3 nucleotides read TGTGCCAGCAGTTACGCCGAAGGGGAAAAACTGTTTTTT.

The V and J genes are TRBV6-5 and TRBJ1-1, with 7 positions matching TRBD1. This CDR3 has 14 amino acids. V dropped 4 bases and J dropped 4; count of bases not matched to a gene: 6. CDR1 and CDR2 from the germline V gene are MNHEY and SVGAGI. The CDR3 nucleotides read TGTGCCAGCAGTTCCCACAGGGGTAGCACTGAAGCTTTCTTT. It specifies CASSSHRGSTEAFF.